These 11 T cell receptor beta chains originate from one sample sequenced in a study of blood T cell repertoires in COVID-19 (TCRdb year 2020). Preparation of the library involved the immunoSEQ multiplex PCR assay. TCRdb took over this immuneACCESS table, retaining in-frame rearrangements with V and J assigned. Such tables are incomplete; in checked studies, under half of the missing clones stem from an unresolved V gene, and the remainder is unexplained. The sample data list around 100,000 clones, and under 80% of these were observed just once. 20% to 25% of the sample comes from the top ten. Specimen: peripheral blood. All receptors derive from a man between 70 and 80 years old with active or convalescent COVID-19.

About this clone: Additional DNA sequences in this sample encode the identical CDR3. The chain uses TRBV29-1 and TRBJ1-1; D may be TRBD1 (6 bases). V was clipped by 3 bases and J by 1 base, with 6 bases between them. Germline-derived CDR1 and CDR2 are SQVTM and ANQGSEA. The CDR3 has 12 residues. In DNA, the CDR3 is TGCAGCGTTGACAGGGGGAACACTGAAGCTTTCTTT. Translation: CSVDRGNTEAFF.

V gene TRBV7-3 combines with J gene TRBJ2-2; the D gene is possibly TRBD1 (5 bases). Trimming left V 7 bases short and J 4 bases short, with 16 bases between. The CDR3 totals 15 residues. Germline CDR1 and CDR2: SGHTA and FQGTGA. The CDR3 here is CASTPAGLGTGELFF. The CDR3 DNA is TGTGCCAGCACCCCGGCAGGGCTGGGCACCGGGGAGCTGTTTTTT.

The V gene is TRBV7-9, the J gene TRBJ1-1; D is unclear. Germline V gives CDR1 SEHNR, CDR2 FQNEAQ (reference sequence). Trimming pared 2 bases from V and 0 bases from J, leaving 7 bases between. The CDR3 consists of 14 residues. In DNA, the CDR3 is TGTGCCAGCAGCTTATACTCTATGAACACTGAAGCTTTCTTT. Translation gives CASSLYSMNTEAFF.

J is TRBJ1-5 and V is TRBV28; possible D gene TRBD1, 6 bases. This CDR3 is 14 amino acids long. Germline V gene data show CDR1 as MDHEN and CDR2 as SYDVKM. V gave up 8 bases and J gave up 3 bases, with 14 bases separating them. DNA for the CDR3: TGTGCCAGCGTCGCAGGGACACCCAATCAGCCCCAGCATTTT. Its translation: CASVAGTPNQPQHF.

The chain uses TRBV2 and TRBJ2-2, with a weak D call TRBD1 (6 bases). CDR3 size: 14 residues. The germline V gene has CDR1 SNHLY and CDR2 FYNNEI. The V end lost 4 bases, the J end lost 0 bases, and 6 bases lay between the germline ends. In DNA, the CDR3 is TGTGCCAGCAGTGGGACAGCGAACACCGGGGAGCTGTTTTTT. This gives the protein CASSGTANTGELFF.

The chain employs TRBV5-1 and TRBJ2-7; 9 positions match TRBD1. Germline CDR1 is SGHRS and CDR2 is YFSETQ. The CDR3 covers 12 residues. V was clipped by 5 bases and J by 5 bases; unmatched bases: 2. Here the CDR3 DNA reads TGCGCCAGCAGATGGACAGGGGACGAGCAGTACTTC. This codes for CASRWTGDEQYF.

The chain combines TRBV6-6 with TRBJ2-1; D is undetermined. The CDR3 loop spans 13 amino acids. Per the germline V gene, CDR1 is MNHNY and CDR2 is SVGAGI (reference sequence). The V end lost 1 base, the J end lost 7 bases, and 8 bases lay between the germline ends. The chain's CDR3 is CASSYLHGNEQFF. CDR3 nucleotide sequence: TGTGCCAGCAGTTACTTACACGGGAATGAGCAGTTCTTC.

A remark on this clone: Other DNA sequences within the sample encode an identical CDR3. This chain connects TRBV30 to TRBJ1-5, with 7 bases identical to TRBD1. J lost 6 bases, V lost 1 base, and 3 bases had no gene match. This CDR3 spans 13 amino acids. Germline CDR1 and CDR2: GTSNPN and SVGIG (reference sequence). The CDR3 DNA sequence: TGTGCCTGGAGTGGAGGGGGCGGTCAGCCCCAGCATTTT. Translation: CAWSGGGGQPQHF.

The rearrangement links TRBV5-1 to TRBJ2-7; 10 nucleotides align to TRBD1. Looked up from germline, CDR1 is SGHRS and CDR2 is YFSETQ. The CDR3 is 15 residues long. The V segment lost 4 bases and the J segment 4 bases; nucleotides outside the gene matches: 8. The CDR3 sequence is CASSTGTGVVYEQYF. Here the CDR3 DNA reads TGCGCCAGCAGCACGGGGACAGGGGTCGTATACGAGCAGTACTTC.

The CDR3 region has the DNA TGTGCCAGCACCTGGGACAGGGCCTACAATGAGCAGTTCTTC. Protein: CASTWDRAYNEQFF. The chain links TRBV11-2 to TRBJ2-1; 9 bases line up with TRBD1. Per germline, CDR1 SGHAT and CDR2 FQNNGV. The CDR3 has 14 residues. V was clipped by 7 bases and J by 2 bases; unmatched bases: 3.

This clone was observed once. The chain couples TRBV28 to TRBJ2-7; 9 bases line up with TRBD1. The CDR3 length is 15 residues. J was trimmed by 3 bases and V by 5 bases; bases with no gene match: 8. CDR1 MDHEN and CDR2 SYDVKM come from the germline V gene. CDR3 residues: CASSGRDRAFYEQYF. CDR3 bases: TGTGCCAGCAGTGGCCGGGACAGGGCCTTCTACGAGCAGTACTTC.